Listed below are T cell receptor beta chains from one sample, sequenced in a study of cytomegalovirus exposure and HLA in healthy donors. Assay used: immunoSEQ multiplex PCR; TCRdb lists only in-frame clones, some missing. The sample shows 150,000 to 250,000 clones, about 81% of them seen only once. Sequencing used PBMCs. The receptors were sampled from a woman aged 25 to 39 in good health and CMV-seronegative. CDR3s include the opening cysteine and the closing phenylalanine or tryptophan. Each record gives: J gene, D gene, clone size, V gene, CDR3 DNA, CDR3 protein. D genes are given only for firm matches. Clone size appears in some rows only: once, few, many, or a class for an expanded clone.

J gene: TRBJ2-1
D gene: TRBD2
clone size: .
V gene: TRBV7-9
CDR3 DNA: TGTGCCAGCAGTTCCCCGGGACTATCCTACAATGAGCAGTTCTTC
CDR3 protein: CASSSPGLSYNEQFF

J gene: TRBJ2-7
D gene: TRBD1
clone size: .
V gene: TRBV7-9
CDR3 DNA: TGTGCCAGCAGCTCAAGGACAGGTGAAATACGAGGGAAGCAGTACTTC
CDR3 protein: CASSSRTGEIRGKQYF

J gene: TRBJ1-5
D gene: .
clone size: .
V gene: TRBV19
CDR3 DNA: TGTGCCAGTAGTATGTTGCGGGGGTTCGATCAGCCCCAGCATTTT
CDR3 protein: CASSMLRGFDQPQHF

J gene: TRBJ2-7
D gene: .
clone size: .
V gene: TRBV5-6
CDR3 DNA: TGTGCCAGCAGCTTGGTACAGGGCTCCTACGAGCAGTACTTC
CDR3 protein: CASSLVQGSYEQYF

J gene: TRBJ1-1
D gene: TRBD1
clone size: .
V gene: TRBV28
CDR3 DNA: TGTGCCAGCAGTTTAAGGGGACAGGGGAACACTGAAGCTTTCTTT
CDR3 protein: CASSLRGQGNTEAFF

J gene: TRBJ2-7
D gene: .
clone size: .
V gene: TRBV18
CDR3 DNA: TGTGCCAGCTCATCGCGCAGGGGCCACCTAGAGACGGCCGTCGAGCAGTACTTC
CDR3 protein: CASSSRRGHLETAVEQYF

J gene: TRBJ2-2
D gene: .
clone size: .
V gene: TRBV14
CDR3 DNA: TGTGCCAGCAGCCAATGGCGACAAAACACCGGGGAGCTGTTTTTT
CDR3 protein: CASSQWRQNTGELFF

J gene: TRBJ2-7
D gene: TRBD2
clone size: few
V gene: TRBV11-2
CDR3 DNA: TGTGCCAGCACCCCCCCGGGGACTAGCGCTTCCGAGCAGTACTTC
CDR3 protein: CASTPPGTSASEQYF

J gene: TRBJ1-2
D gene: .
clone size: .
V gene: TRBV28
CDR3 DNA: TGTGCCACCCGGACTGGGAGTACCAACTATGGCTACACCTTC
CDR3 protein: CATRTGSTNYGYTF

J gene: TRBJ2-7
D gene: TRBD1
clone size: .
V gene: TRBV7-6
CDR3 DNA: TGTGCCAGCAGCTCCCTCGAGGGACAGGTGGCCTACGAGCAGTACTTC
CDR3 protein: CASSSLEGQVAYEQYF

J gene: TRBJ2-7
D gene: TRBD1
clone size: once
V gene: TRBV30
CDR3 DNA: TGTGCCTGGAATCCGGGACAGGGGGCAGGGGAGCAGTACTTC
CDR3 protein: CAWNPGQGAGEQYF

J gene: TRBJ2-7
D gene: TRBD2
clone size: .
V gene: TRBV14
CDR3 DNA: TGTGCCAGCAGCCCGGCGGGGACTAACTACGAGCAGTACTTC
CDR3 protein: CASSPAGTNYEQYF

J gene: TRBJ1-2
D gene: TRBD1
clone size: .
V gene: TRBV5-6
CDR3 DNA: TGTGCCAGCAGCCCGGGACAGGGGAACTATGGCTACACCTTC
CDR3 protein: CASSPGQGNYGYTF

J gene: TRBJ2-3
D gene: .
clone size: .
V gene: TRBV30
CDR3 DNA: TGTGCCTGGAATACAGGATATTCGGGCACAGATACGCAGTATTTT
CDR3 protein: CAWNTGYSGTDTQYF

J gene: TRBJ2-1
D gene: TRBD1
clone size: .
V gene: TRBV11-2
CDR3 DNA: TGTGCCAGCAGCACACGAGGACAGGGGGATGAGCAGTTCTTC
CDR3 protein: CASSTRGQGDEQFF

J gene: TRBJ1-5
D gene: TRBD1
clone size: few
V gene: TRBV18
CDR3 DNA: TGTGCCAGCTCACCGCCGGGGACAGGGAGGGTGAATCAGCCCCAGCATTTT
CDR3 protein: CASSPPGTGRVNQPQHF

J gene: TRBJ1-6
D gene: TRBD1
clone size: .
V gene: TRBV28
CDR3 DNA: TGTGCCAGCAGCGCTCCCGGGACCCCAAGACAGGGTTCACCCCTCCACTTT
CDR3 protein: CASSAPGTPRQGSPLHF

J gene: TRBJ2-1
D gene: TRBD2
clone size: .
V gene: TRBV29-1
CDR3 DNA: TGCAGCGTTGATTGGACTAGCGGGAGTGGGCAGTTCTTC
CDR3 protein: CSVDWTSGSGQFF

J gene: TRBJ2-6
D gene: .
clone size: .
V gene: TRBV4-1
CDR3 DNA: TGCGCCAGCAGCCAAGACTTATCTGGGGCCAACGTCCTGACTTTC
CDR3 protein: CASSQDLSGANVLTF

J gene: TRBJ2-5
D gene: .
clone size: .
V gene: TRBV9
CDR3 DNA: TGTGCCAGCAGCGTAGTGCCAGAACCCCAAGAGACCCAGTACTTC
CDR3 protein: CASSVVPEPQETQYF

J gene: TRBJ2-1
D gene: .
clone size: .
V gene: TRBV4-1
CDR3 DNA: TGCGCCAGCAGCCAAGCCCCGGACAGCGAGAATGAGCAGTTCTTC
CDR3 protein: CASSQAPDSENEQFF

J gene: TRBJ2-7
D gene: TRBD1
clone size: .
V gene: TRBV19
CDR3 DNA: TGTGCCAGTAGGTCACAGGGGGTTAGCTCCTACGAGCAGTACTTC
CDR3 protein: CASRSQGVSSYEQYF

J gene: TRBJ1-1
D gene: .
clone size: .
V gene: TRBV7-9
CDR3 DNA: TGTGCCAGCAGCTGGAGGGGAGCAGACACTGAAGCTTTCTTT
CDR3 protein: CASSWRGADTEAFF

J gene: TRBJ1-5
D gene: .
clone size: .
V gene: TRBV2
CDR3 DNA: TGTGCCAGCAGTGAATTTGCAGGGGCGAATCAGCCCCAGCATTTT
CDR3 protein: CASSEFAGANQPQHF

J gene: TRBJ2-2
D gene: TRBD1
clone size: .
V gene: TRBV7-6
CDR3 DNA: TGTGCCAGCAGCTTAGCGCTCCCAGGGGGAACGGGAACCGGGGAGCTGTTTTTT
CDR3 protein: CASSLALPGGTGTGELFF

J gene: TRBJ1-2
D gene: TRBD1
clone size: few
V gene: TRBV27
CDR3 DNA: TGTGCCAACGACAGGGGTCCCTGTCTAAATCTTGTTAACTATGGCTACACCTTC
CDR3 protein: CANDRGPCLNLVNYGYTF

J gene: TRBJ2-3
D gene: .
clone size: .
V gene: TRBV6-1
CDR3 DNA: TGTGCCAGCAGTGAAGTTAAAACAGATACGCAGTATTTT
CDR3 protein: CASSEVKTDTQYF

J gene: TRBJ1-4
D gene: .
clone size: .
V gene: TRBV5-1
CDR3 DNA: TGCGCCAGCAGCCCGGGGGGTACTAATGAAAAACTGTTTTTT
CDR3 protein: CASSPGGTNEKLFF

J gene: TRBJ2-7
D gene: .
clone size: few
V gene: TRBV19
CDR3 DNA: TGTGCCAGTAGTATGACAACTAGTTCGAGGGCTGCGGGGCAGTACTTC
CDR3 protein: CASSMTTSSRAAGQYF

J gene: TRBJ2-7
D gene: .
clone size: once
V gene: TRBV15
CDR3 DNA: TGTGCCACCAGCAGAGGCTCGGGGGAAGGAGCCTCCTACGAGCAGTACTTC
CDR3 protein: CATSRGSGEGASYEQYF

J gene: TRBJ2-1
D gene: .
clone size: .
V gene: TRBV7-8
CDR3 DNA: TGTGCCAGCAGCCCCCCGACTTTGAAGCGGGCGAGCTCCTACAATGAGCAGTTCTTC
CDR3 protein: CASSPPTLKRASSYNEQFF

J gene: TRBJ2-1
D gene: TRBD2
clone size: .
V gene: TRBV27
CDR3 DNA: TGTGCCAGCAGTTCAAAAAGCGGGGTCCCTTACAATGAGCAGTTCTTC
CDR3 protein: CASSSKSGVPYNEQFF

J gene: TRBJ1-1
D gene: .
clone size: few
V gene: TRBV18
CDR3 DNA: TGTGCCAGCTCACCTCGGGACACCGGGAACACTGAAGCTTTCTTT
CDR3 protein: CASSPRDTGNTEAFF

J gene: TRBJ1-5
D gene: TRBD1
clone size: few
V gene: TRBV29-1
CDR3 DNA: TGCAGCGTCGCCTTTGGGACAGGGAATCAGCCCCAGCATTTT
CDR3 protein: CSVAFGTGNQPQHF

J gene: TRBJ2-1
D gene: TRBD1
clone size: .
V gene: TRBV2
CDR3 DNA: TGTGCCAGCAGCGGGGACAGGATCGATGAGCAGTTCTTC
CDR3 protein: CASSGDRIDEQFF

J gene: TRBJ1-6
D gene: .
clone size: .
V gene: TRBV5-4
CDR3 DNA: TGTGCCAGCACCCTGGACAGTTCACCCCTCCACTTT
CDR3 protein: CASTLDSSPLHF

J gene: TRBJ1-5
D gene: .
clone size: .
V gene: TRBV19
CDR3 DNA: TGTGCCAGTAGTATAGATCCCCTCATGGGAGCCCAGCATTTT
CDR3 protein: CASSIDPLMGAQHF

J gene: TRBJ2-3
D gene: TRBD2
clone size: .
V gene: TRBV5-1
CDR3 DNA: TGCGCCAGCAGCTTGGTGCCCCTAGCGGGAGAAGCGAATACGCAGTATTTT
CDR3 protein: CASSLVPLAGEANTQYF

J gene: TRBJ1-2
D gene: TRBD1
clone size: .
V gene: TRBV7-9
CDR3 DNA: TGTGCCAGCAGCAGCGGACAGGGAAGATATGACTATGGCTACACCTTC
CDR3 protein: CASSSGQGRYDYGYTF

J gene: TRBJ1-2
D gene: TRBD1
clone size: .
V gene: TRBV6-5
CDR3 DNA: TGTGCCAGCAGTACCGACAGGGCGAGAGGCTACACCTTC
CDR3 protein: CASSTDRARGYTF

J gene: TRBJ2-1
D gene: .
clone size: .
V gene: TRBV30
CDR3 DNA: TGTGCCTGGAGTACAGGAGATCTCAATGAGCAGTTCTTC
CDR3 protein: CAWSTGDLNEQFF

J gene: TRBJ2-1
D gene: TRBD2
clone size: .
V gene: TRBV19
CDR3 DNA: TGTGCCAGTAGAACTAGCGGGAGAGAAGGTGAGCAGTTCTTC
CDR3 protein: CASRTSGREGEQFF

J gene: TRBJ2-7
D gene: .
clone size: once
V gene: TRBV6-5
CDR3 DNA: TGTGCCAGCAGTTACTCAAGCAAATCACTCTCCTACGAGCAGTACTTC
CDR3 protein: CASSYSSKSLSYEQYF

J gene: TRBJ1-1
D gene: .
clone size: .
V gene: TRBV14
CDR3 DNA: TGTGCCAGCAGCCAAGACGGGGGAGCTTTCTTT
CDR3 protein: CASSQDGGAFF

J gene: TRBJ2-7
D gene: TRBD2
clone size: .
V gene: TRBV4-2
CDR3 DNA: TGTGCCAGCAGCCAAGAGGCGAGTACTAGCGGGAGGGTATTCGAGCAGTACTTC
CDR3 protein: CASSQEASTSGRVFEQYF

J gene: TRBJ2-6
D gene: .
clone size: .
V gene: TRBV5-1
CDR3 DNA: TGCGCCAGCAGCTTCTCGACAGAGACAACCTCTGGGGCCAACGTCCTGACTTTC
CDR3 protein: CASSFSTETTSGANVLTF

J gene: TRBJ1-3
D gene: .
clone size: once
V gene: TRBV9
CDR3 DNA: TGTGCCAGCAGCTTGGGAGGAACTGGAAACACCATATATTTT
CDR3 protein: CASSLGGTGNTIYF

J gene: TRBJ2-1
D gene: TRBD2
clone size: .
V gene: TRBV6-1
CDR3 DNA: TGTGCCAGTACTCTAGCGGGAGGGAGGAATGAGCAGTTCTTC
CDR3 protein: CASTLAGGRNEQFF

J gene: TRBJ1-2
D gene: TRBD1
clone size: .
V gene: TRBV2
CDR3 DNA: TGTGCCAGCAGCTTTGGACAGGAGTACTATGGCTACACCTTC
CDR3 protein: CASSFGQEYYGYTF

J gene: TRBJ1-2
D gene: .
clone size: once
V gene: TRBV11-2
CDR3 DNA: TGTGCCAGCAGCACGAGAGGGCCAACCAACTATGGCTACACCTTC
CDR3 protein: CASSTRGPTNYGYTF

J gene: TRBJ1-3
D gene: .
clone size: .
V gene: TRBV5-6
CDR3 DNA: TGTGCCAGCAGCTTGGGTCACAGGGTGACGGAAAACACCATATATTTT
CDR3 protein: CASSLGHRVTENTIYF

J gene: TRBJ2-3
D gene: TRBD1
clone size: .
V gene: TRBV5-1
CDR3 DNA: TGCGCCAGCAGCTTGGCCCCTCAGGGGGTTAAAGGTACGCAGTATTTT
CDR3 protein: CASSLAPQGVKGTQYF

J gene: TRBJ2-2
D gene: TRBD2
clone size: .
V gene: TRBV28
CDR3 DNA: TGTGCCAGCAGCCAACTAGCGGGGGAGAACACCGGGGAGCTGTTTTTT
CDR3 protein: CASSQLAGENTGELFF

J gene: TRBJ2-3
D gene: .
clone size: .
V gene: TRBV9
CDR3 DNA: TGTGCCAGCAGCGAGTGGGAGCGATCCACAGATACGCAGTATTTT
CDR3 protein: CASSEWERSTDTQYF

J gene: TRBJ2-7
D gene: .
clone size: .
V gene: TRBV6-1
CDR3 DNA: TGTGCCTACCAGGAGGGGGCAGGGGCCTACGAGCAGTACTTC
CDR3 protein: CAYQEGAGAYEQYF

J gene: TRBJ2-1
D gene: .
clone size: .
V gene: TRBV18
CDR3 DNA: TGTGCCAGCTCACCGGACTCCGGTGAGCAGTTCTTC
CDR3 protein: CASSPDSGEQFF

J gene: TRBJ1-1
D gene: .
clone size: .
V gene: TRBV14
CDR3 DNA: TGTGCCAGCAGCCAACCCACACTCAGGGGTAACACTGAAGCTTTCTTT
CDR3 protein: CASSQPTLRGNTEAFF

J gene: TRBJ2-1
D gene: TRBD2
clone size: .
V gene: TRBV30
CDR3 DNA: TGTGCCTGGAGGGGACTAGCGGGGGGGTACAATGAGCAGTTCTTC
CDR3 protein: CAWRGLAGGYNEQFF

J gene: TRBJ2-7
D gene: TRBD2
clone size: .
V gene: TRBV7-8
CDR3 DNA: TGTGCCAGCAGCTTAGGGGCTAGCGGGGCTTCCTACGAGCAGTACTTC
CDR3 protein: CASSLGASGASYEQYF

J gene: TRBJ2-3
D gene: TRBD2
clone size: .
V gene: TRBV7-9
CDR3 DNA: TGTGCCAGCAGCCGTAGGGCGGGGGGCACAGATACGCAGTATTTT
CDR3 protein: CASSRRAGGTDTQYF